The 27 T cell receptor beta chains listed next were all sequenced from one sample in a study of cytomegalovirus exposure and HLA in healthy donors (dated by TCRdb to the late 2010s). The library was produced with the immunoSEQ multiplex PCR assay. For the multiplex PCR, a mixture combining 60 forward primers for TCR Vbeta segments and 13 reverse primers for TCR Jbeta segments was used. Sourced from immuneACCESS, this table was stored by TCRdb with only in-frame sequences that have V and J called. A share of the clones is absent; for the studies checked, an unresolved V gene accounts for under half, and the remainder has no known explanation. In all, the sample holds around 200,000 clones, and roughly three quarters of those were seen once. The ten largest clonotypes hold 1.5% to 2% of the sample. The specimen was PBMCs. The receptors here all came from a man in his fifties in good health and CMV-seronegative.

V is TRBV9 and J is TRBJ1-5, with D uncertain. Germline loops: CDR1 SGDLS, CDR2 YYNGEE. The CDR3 has 15 residues. Trimming stripped 0 bases from V and 3 bases from J, with 10 bases between. CDR3 nucleotide sequence: TGTGCCAGCAGCGTAGGGAGCAGCCTCAATCAGCCCCAGCATTTT. It translates to CASSVGSSLNQPQHF.

The chain has TRBV6-5 and TRBJ2-2, with 9 bases fitting TRBD1. J was trimmed by 5 bases and V by 5 bases; bases with no gene match: 6. CDR3 length equals 15 residues. The germline CDR1 and CDR2 sequences are MNHEY and SVGAGI. CDR3 nucleotides: TGTGCCAGCAGTCTGACAGGGGGAAGGACCGGGGAGCTGTTTTTT. This translates into CASSLTGGRTGELFF.

The chain carries TRBV19 and TRBJ2-1; D perhaps matches TRBD2 (5 bases). The CDR3 contains 13 residues. Germline V lookup: CDR1 LNHDA, CDR2 SQIVND (reference sequence). V lost 8 bases and J lost 9, with 17 bases in between. CDR3 DNA sequence: TGTGCCAGTGCACGGGATGGAAAGTCTGAGCAGTTCTTC. It specifies CASARDGKSEQFF.

This chain joins TRBV5-1 and TRBJ2-2; TRBD2 might be the D (5 bases). Germline V gene lookup returns CDR1 SGHRS and CDR2 YFSETQ. Deletions cut 6 bases from V and 6 bases from J, with 15 bases between. The CDR3 loop spans 14 amino acids. CDR3 in amino acids: CASMGGGYAGELFF. The CDR3 DNA reads as TGCGCCAGCATGGGTGGAGGATATGCCGGGGAGCTGTTTTTT.

The chain employs TRBV28 and TRBJ2-1; 7 nucleotides match TRBD2. Germline V CDR1 and CDR2: MDHEN, SYDVKM. V shed 6 bases and J 4 bases; nucleotides not matched to a gene: 9. The CDR3 runs to 15 residues. CDR3 DNA: TGTGCCAGCAGCCAACAGCGGGACCTATACAATGAGCAGTTCTTC. This encodes CASSQQRDLYNEQFF.

The genes are TRBV30 and TRBJ2-7; maybe TRBD1 (6 bases). Trimming removed 3 bases at V and 3 bases at J, with 21 bases between. The CDR3 has 16 residues. Germline V gives CDR1 GTSNPN, CDR2 SVGIG (reference sequence). The CDR3 DNA reads as TGTGCCTGGAGCCTAGGGACATCATCTAACGGCTACGAGCAGTACTTC. As protein: CAWSLGTSSNGYEQYF.

This chain joins TRBV19 and TRBJ1-1, with D maybe TRBD1 (6 bases). The CDR3 is 14 amino acids. In germline, CDR1 is LNHDA, CDR2 SQIVND (reference sequence). The V gene lost 6 bases and the J gene lost 0 bases, with 11 bases spanning the gap. DNA for the CDR3: TGTGCCAGTAGGAGGGGACAACTGAACACTGAAGCTTTCTTT. Protein product: CASRRGQLNTEAFF.

This chain's CDR3 is CASSPPAGVAGNEQFF. The CDR3 DNA follows: TGTGCCAGCAGCCCACCAGCGGGAGTGGCCGGCAATGAGCAGTTCTTC. J is TRBJ2-1 and V is TRBV7-2, with 8 nucleotides matching TRBD2. The V segment lost 5 bases and the J segment 6 bases; nucleotides outside the gene matches: 12. This CDR3 spans 16 amino acids. Germline CDR1 reads SGHTA; CDR2 reads FQGNSA.

This rearrangement joins TRBV11-2 to TRBJ2-1, with 15 bases matching TRBD2. Germline V gives CDR1 SGHAT, CDR2 FQNNGV. This CDR3 contains 19 residues. Unmatched junction bases numbered 8, after V lost 5 bases and J lost 0 bases. The CDR3: CASSNPGLAGGSSYNEQFF. CDR3 in DNA: TGTGCCAGCAGCAACCCGGGACTAGCGGGAGGAAGCTCCTACAATGAGCAGTTCTTC.

The V and J genes are TRBV9 and TRBJ2-1; TRBD2 aligns across 11 bases. Unmatched junction bases numbered 3, after V lost 3 bases and J lost 7 bases. Germline CDR1 is SGDLS and CDR2 is YYNGEE. The CDR3 runs 14 residues. This CDR3 reads CASSGASGRNEQFF. CDR3 nucleotide sequence: TGTGCCAGCAGCGGGGCTAGCGGGAGGAATGAGCAGTTCTTC.

The chain recombines TRBV2 with TRBJ2-7; D possibly corresponds to TRBD1 (6 bases). The germline CDR1 and CDR2 sequences are SNHLY and FYNNEI. The CDR3 consists of 14 residues. V lost 7 bases and J 7 bases, leaving 20 bases between the germline ends. The DNA of the CDR3 is TGTGCCAGCATAAGGACAGCCTCGTTGGGGGAGCAGTACTTC. It is translated as CASIRTASLGEQYF.

This clone was seen a handful of times. The chain carries TRBV27 and TRBJ2-7; D perhaps matches TRBD2 (7 bases). V was shortened by 4 bases and J by 6 bases, with 19 bases between the two germline ends. Germline CDR1 reads MNHEY; CDR2 reads SMNVEV (reference sequence). The CDR3 runs to 15 residues. CDR3 amino acids: CASSSPSKGGVEQYF. For the CDR3, the DNA is TGTGCCAGCAGTTCCCCCTCGAAGGGGGGGGTCGAGCAGTACTTC.

This rearrangement joins TRBV28 to TRBJ1-5, with 8 nucleotides matching TRBD1. This CDR3 has 15 residues. The germline V gene has CDR1 MDHEN and CDR2 SYDVKM. After removal of 7 bases from V and 7 bases from J, the junction contained 12 bases not matched to a gene. CDR3 nucleotide sequence: TGTGCCAGCATCCTTTCGCAGGGGGCGAGCCAGCCCCAGCATTTT. Its translation is CASILSQGASQPQHF.

CDR3 bases: TGTGCCAGCTCACTACCCGTTGGGGGGGAGCAGTTCTTC. This sequence encodes CASSLPVGGEQFF. The chain carries TRBV18 and TRBJ2-1, with D possibly TRBD2 on 6 matching bases. Germline V lookup: CDR1 KGHSH, CDR2 LQKENI. V lost 4 bases, J lost 10 bases, and 14 bases lay in between. This CDR3 spans 13 amino acids.

The rearrangement links TRBV6-1 to TRBJ2-5; a weak D match, TRBD1 (5 bases). The germline CDR1 and CDR2 sequences are MNHNS and SASEGT. CDR3 length: 15 amino acids. Trimming left V 5 bases short and J 5 bases short, with 18 bases between. The CDR3 DNA follows: TGTGCCAGCAGTCCCTACAGGTCCCAAGGGGAGACCCAGTACTTC. The encoded protein is CASSPYRSQGETQYF.

The chain combines TRBV5-1 with TRBJ1-1; D remains ambiguous. CDR1 is SGHRS, CDR2 YFSETQ, per germline. This CDR3 contains 15 residues. Trimming stripped 4 bases from V and 6 bases from J, with 19 bases between. The CDR3 loop reads CASSPAGGPIAEAFF. CDR3 coding DNA: TGCGCCAGCAGCCCTGCCGGCGGGCCTATCGCTGAAGCTTTCTTT.

J is TRBJ2-7 and V is TRBV7-8, with 8 bases lining up with TRBD1. The V and J ends lost 3 bases and 1 base, in that order; junction bases with no gene match: 5. CDR3 length equals 15 residues. Germline assignment: CDR1 SGHVS and CDR2 FQNEAQ. The CDR3, as DNA: TGTGCCAGCAGCTTCGACAGGGGACCGTCCTACGAGCAGTACTTC. It codes for CASSFDRGPSYEQYF. The whole variable domain, remainder taken from reference TRBV7-8 and TRBJ2-7, is GAGVSQSPRYKVAKRGQDVALRCDPISGHVSLFWYQQALGQGPEFLTYFQNEAQLDKSGLPSDRFFAERPEGSVSTLKIQRTQQEDSAVYLCASSFDRGPSYEQYFGPGTRLTVT.

The chain couples TRBV30 to TRBJ2-6; 7 bases map to TRBD2. With 0 bases clipped from V and 0 bases from J, the junction kept 5 bases outside the gene matches. Germline V gene sequence: CDR1 GTSNPN, CDR2 SVGIG (reference sequence). The CDR3 extends over 17 amino acids. The DNA of the CDR3 is TGTGCCTGGAGTGTGTTAGCGGGCTTCTCTGGGGCCAACGTCCTGACTTTC. It encodes CAWSVLAGFSGANVLTF.

This chain links TRBV5-6 with TRBJ2-1; 8 bases match TRBD1. CDR3 size: 17 residues. V shed 0 bases, J shed 4 bases, and the junction held 9 bases outside the gene matches. Germline CDR1 reads SGHDT; CDR2 reads YYEEEE. CDR3 coding DNA: TGTGCCAGCAGCTTGGGGCAGGGGGCATCTTTATACAATGAGCAGTTCTTC. The encoded protein is CASSLGQGASLYNEQFF.

The V gene is TRBV28, the J gene TRBJ2-2, with D possibly being TRBD1 (6 bases). CDR1 and CDR2 (germline): MDHEN, SYDVKM. The CDR3 loop spans 15 amino acids. The ends were cut back, 8 bases at V and 3 bases at J, with 16 bases in the middle. The CDR3, as DNA: TGTGCCAGCGGGGGCGGGCAGCTATACACCGGGGAGCTGTTTTTT. Translated: CASGGGQLYTGELFF. Drawing the rest from reference TRBV28 and TRBJ2-2, the complete variable domain is DVKVTQSSRYLVKRTGEKVFLECVQDMDHENMFWYRQDPGLGLRLIYFSYDVKMKEKGDIPEGYSVSREKKERFSLILESASTNQTSMYLCASGGGQLYTGELFFGEGSRLTVL.

This chain connects TRBV5-4 to TRBJ2-2; D is unresolved. V lost 0 bases, J lost 2 bases, and 2 bases lay in between. Germline-derived CDR1 and CDR2 are SGHNT and YYREEE (reference sequence). The CDR3 spans 13 residues. The CDR3 nucleotides are TGTGCCAGCAGCTTGGCTAACACCGGGGAGCTGTTTTTT. Its translation is CASSLANTGELFF. Full variable domain (rest looked up from reference TRBV5-4 and TRBJ2-2): ETGVTQSPTHLIKTRGQQVTLRCSSQSGHNTVSWYQQALGQGPQFIFQYYREEENGRGNFPPRFSGLQFPNYSSELNVNALELDDSALYLCASSLANTGELFFGEGSRLTVL.

The chain is built from TRBV2 and TRBJ2-2; D call uncertain. Trimming took off 4 bases at V and 6 bases at J, with 9 bases between the two ends. The germline V gene encodes CDR1 SNHLY and CDR2 FYNNEI. The CDR3 length is 13 residues. The CDR3 sequence: CASSGEIPGELFF. CDR3 coding DNA: TGTGCCAGCAGTGGTGAGATACCCGGGGAGCTGTTTTTT.

V usage is TRBV4-1 and J usage is TRBJ2-2, with 7 bases aligning to TRBD2. CDR1 is MGHRA, CDR2 YSYEKL, per germline. This CDR3 region has 18 residues. The junction had 17 bases not matched to a gene; V was cut back by 4 bases and J by 6 bases. CDR3 bases: TGCGCCAGCAGCCTCCTTATAAAACATCTAGCGGAGGCCGGGGAGCTGTTTTTT. It specifies CASSLLIKHLAEAGELFF.

This sequence joins TRBV10-3 and TRBJ2-7; the match to TRBD1 covers 12 bases. V lost 5 bases and J lost 6; bases outside the gene matches: 5. Germline assignment: CDR1 ENHRY and CDR2 SYGVKD. This CDR3 is built from 14 residues. Written as DNA, the CDR3 is TGTGCCATCAGTCTCGGGACAGGGGGCATCGAGCAGTACTTC. Translating gives CAISLGTGGIEQYF.

The chain carries TRBV5-1 and TRBJ2-1; D might be TRBD1 (6 bases). V was trimmed by 5 bases and J by 3 bases, leaving 12 bases between them. There are 14 residues in the CDR3. Germline V gene sequence: CDR1 SGHRS, CDR2 YFSETQ. In nucleotides, the CDR3 is TGCGCCAGCAGTTCAGGACAGTACTACAATGAGCAGTTCTTC. It translates to CASSSGQYYNEQFF.

In its sample, this clone was seen a few times. This chain connects TRBV23-1 to TRBJ2-7; D not resolved. TRBV23-1 is placed among ORFs of uncertain function. V was trimmed by 2 bases and J by 4 bases, leaving 9 bases between them. The CDR3 sequence is 13 residues long. The CDR3 region has the DNA TGCGCCAGCAGTCAAAGCCTATGGTACGAGCAGTACTTC. Translated: CASSQSLWYEQYF.

J is TRBJ1-4 and V is TRBV28, with 9 bases aligning to TRBD1. CDR3 length: 17 amino acids. Germline lookup yields CDR1 MDHEN and CDR2 SYDVKM. J gave up 1 base and V 5 bases, and 8 bases lay outside the gene matches. The CDR3 region is CASSPGTGKGTNEKLFF. The CDR3 DNA is TGTGCCAGCAGTCCTGGGACAGGGAAAGGAACTAATGAAAAACTGTTTTTT.